The rows below give T cell receptor beta chains drawn from one sample of a study of cytomegalovirus exposure and HLA in healthy donors. The data were produced by immunoSEQ multiplex PCR, yet TCRdb's version contains in-frame clones alone and is incomplete. The sample holds about 98,000 clones, about 83% seen once. The specimen sequenced was PBMCs. These receptors were taken from a man between 60 and 70 years old in good health and CMV-seropositive. Each CDR3 is given with its conserved first and last residue. A D gene is named only where the DNA matches it firmly. For some rows the clone size is stated as once, few or many, or as a class when expanded; others skip it.

V	size	J	D	CDR3	DNA
TRBV7-6	few	TRBJ2-7	TRBD1	CASSPGTGSYEQYF	TGTGCCAGCAGCCCCGGGACAGGGTCCTACGAGCAGTACTTC
TRBV4-2	.	TRBJ2-3	TRBD2	CASSQARGGLGTDTQYF	TGTGCCAGCAGCCAAGCCCGGGGGGGCCTCGGCACAGATACGCAGTATTTT
TRBV13	.	TRBJ1-2	TRBD1	CASSFAGQGNYGYTF	TGTGCCAGCAGCTTCGCGGGACAGGGAAACTATGGCTACACCTTC
TRBV6-5	.	TRBJ1-5	.	CASSLEPRQPQHF	TGTGCCAGCAGCCTAGAGCCCCGCCAGCCCCAGCATTTT
TRBV28	once	TRBJ2-4	.	CASTWGLAKNIQYF	TGTGCCAGCACCTGGGGCTTGGCCAAAAACATTCAGTACTTC
TRBV7-9	.	TRBJ2-7	TRBD2	CASSGLAGGEQYF	TGTGCCAGCAGCGGGCTAGCGGGGGGCGAGCAGTACTTC
TRBV7-2	.	TRBJ2-1	.	CASTKGGRVHNEQFF	TGTGCCAGCACCAAAGGGGGGAGGGTTCACAATGAGCAGTTCTTC
TRBV29-1	.	TRBJ2-1	.	CSVEVPDNYSYNEQFF	TGCAGCGTTGAAGTCCCAGACAATTATTCCTACAATGAGCAGTTCTTC
TRBV7-2	.	TRBJ1-5	.	CASSPGEKPQHF	TGTGCCAGCAGCCCAGGGGAGAAGCCCCAGCATTTT
TRBV10-3	.	TRBJ1-1	.	CAINAQRDTEAFF	TGTGCCATCAACGCCCAGAGGGACACTGAAGCTTTCTTT
TRBV30	few	TRBJ2-7	.	CAWRTRQRSSYEQYF	TGTGCCTGGAGAACTAGGCAGAGAAGCTCCTACGAGCAGTACTTC